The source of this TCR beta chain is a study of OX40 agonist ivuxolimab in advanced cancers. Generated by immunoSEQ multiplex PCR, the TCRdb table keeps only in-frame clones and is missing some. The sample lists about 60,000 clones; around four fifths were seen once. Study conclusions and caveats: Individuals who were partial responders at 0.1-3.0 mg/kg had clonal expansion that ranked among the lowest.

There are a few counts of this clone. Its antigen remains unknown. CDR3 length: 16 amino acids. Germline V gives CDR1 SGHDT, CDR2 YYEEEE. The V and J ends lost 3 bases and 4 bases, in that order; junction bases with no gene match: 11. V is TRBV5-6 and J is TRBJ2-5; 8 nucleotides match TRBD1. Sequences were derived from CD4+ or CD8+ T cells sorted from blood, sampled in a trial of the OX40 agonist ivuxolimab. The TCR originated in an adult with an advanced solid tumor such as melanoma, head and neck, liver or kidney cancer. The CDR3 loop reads CASSYRDRRSGETQYF. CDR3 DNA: TGTGCCAGCAGCTACCGGGACAGGCGCTCGGGAGAGACCCAGTACTTC.